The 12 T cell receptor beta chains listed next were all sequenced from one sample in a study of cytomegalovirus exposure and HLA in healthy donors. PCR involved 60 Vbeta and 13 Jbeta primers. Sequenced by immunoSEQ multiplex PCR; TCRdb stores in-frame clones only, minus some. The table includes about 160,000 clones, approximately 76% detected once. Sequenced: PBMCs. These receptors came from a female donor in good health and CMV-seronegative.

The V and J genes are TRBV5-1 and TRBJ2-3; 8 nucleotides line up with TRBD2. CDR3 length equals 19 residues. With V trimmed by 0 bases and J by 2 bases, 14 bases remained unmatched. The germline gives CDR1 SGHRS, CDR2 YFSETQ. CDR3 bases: TGCGCCAGCAGCTTGGACCCCCCCGGGAGCGGGGGAAACACAGATACGCAGTATTTT. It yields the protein CASSLDPPGSGGNTDTQYF.

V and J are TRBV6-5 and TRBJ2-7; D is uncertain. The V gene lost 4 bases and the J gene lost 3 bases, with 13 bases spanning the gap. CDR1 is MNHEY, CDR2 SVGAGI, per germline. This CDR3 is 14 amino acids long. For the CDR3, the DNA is TGTGCCAGCAGTTTAGGCAGGTTTGACTACGAGCAGTACTTC. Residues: CASSLGRFDYEQYF.

CDR3 protein: CASSTSGLQETQYF. The CDR3 region has the DNA TGCGCCAGCAGCACCAGCGGGCTCCAAGAGACCCAGTACTTC. The rearrangement joins TRBV5-1 to TRBJ2-5, with D possibly being TRBD2 (6 bases). Germline lookup yields CDR1 SGHRS and CDR2 YFSETQ. The CDR3 spans 14 residues. V lost 4 bases, J lost 1 base, and 11 bases lay in between.

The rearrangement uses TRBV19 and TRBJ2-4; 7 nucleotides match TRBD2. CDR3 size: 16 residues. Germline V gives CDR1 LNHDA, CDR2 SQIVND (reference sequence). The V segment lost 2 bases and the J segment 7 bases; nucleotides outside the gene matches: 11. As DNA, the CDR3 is TGTGCCAGTAGTATATATGCGGGGGACGCAGTGAACATTCAGTACTTC. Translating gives CASSIYAGDAVNIQYF.

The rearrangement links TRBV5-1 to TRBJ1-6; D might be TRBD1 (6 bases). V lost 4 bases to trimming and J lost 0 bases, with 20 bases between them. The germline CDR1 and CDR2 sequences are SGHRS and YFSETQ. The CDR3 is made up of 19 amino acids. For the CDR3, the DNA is TGCGCCAGCAGCCCACGGGGCCCAGGGGTCAGCTCCTATAATTCACCCCTCCACTTT. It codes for CASSPRGPGVSSYNSPLHF.

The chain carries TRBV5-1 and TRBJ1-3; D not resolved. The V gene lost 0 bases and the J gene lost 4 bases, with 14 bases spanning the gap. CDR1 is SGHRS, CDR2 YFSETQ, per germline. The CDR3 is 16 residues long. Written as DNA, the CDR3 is TGCGCCAGCAGCTTGGGAGTTTCAGGTACCGGAAACACCATATATTTT. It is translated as CASSLGVSGTGNTIYF.

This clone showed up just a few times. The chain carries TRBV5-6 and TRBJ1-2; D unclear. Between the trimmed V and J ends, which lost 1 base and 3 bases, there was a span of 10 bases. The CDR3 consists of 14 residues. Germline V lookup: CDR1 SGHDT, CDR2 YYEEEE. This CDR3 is CASSLYRVDYGYTF. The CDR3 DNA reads TGTGCCAGCAGCTTGTATCGGGTTGACTATGGCTACACCTTC.

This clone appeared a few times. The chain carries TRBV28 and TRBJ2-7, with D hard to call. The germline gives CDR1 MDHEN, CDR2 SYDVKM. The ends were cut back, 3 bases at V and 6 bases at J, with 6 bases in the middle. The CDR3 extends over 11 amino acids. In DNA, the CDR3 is TGTGCCAGCAGTTTGACTCTCGAGCAGTACTTC. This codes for CASSLTLEQYF.

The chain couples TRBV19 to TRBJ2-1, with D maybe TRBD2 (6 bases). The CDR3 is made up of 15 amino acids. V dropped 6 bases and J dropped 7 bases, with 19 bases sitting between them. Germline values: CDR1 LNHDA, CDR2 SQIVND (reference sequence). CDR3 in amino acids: CASSLLRGGANEQFF. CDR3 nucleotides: TGTGCCAGTAGCCTCCTCCGGGGCGGGGCAAATGAGCAGTTCTTC. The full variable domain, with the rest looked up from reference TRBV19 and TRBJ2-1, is DGGITQSPKYLFRKEGQNVTLSCEQNLNHDAMYWYRQDPGQGLRLIYYSQIVNDFQKGDIAEGYSVSREKKESFPLTVTSAQKNPTAFYLCASSLLRGGANEQFFGPGTRLTVL.

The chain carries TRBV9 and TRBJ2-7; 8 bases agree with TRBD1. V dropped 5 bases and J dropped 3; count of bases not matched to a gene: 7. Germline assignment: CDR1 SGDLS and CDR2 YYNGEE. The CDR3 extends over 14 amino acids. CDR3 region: CASSYGTGIYEQYF. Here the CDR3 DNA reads TGTGCCAGCAGTTACGGGACAGGTATCTACGAGCAGTACTTC. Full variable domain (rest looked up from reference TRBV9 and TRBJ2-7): DSGVTQTPKHLITATGQRVTLRCSPRSGDLSVYWYQQSLDQGLQFLIQYYNGEERAKGNILERFSAQQFPDLHSELNLSSLELGDSALYFCASSYGTGIYEQYFGPGTRLTVT.

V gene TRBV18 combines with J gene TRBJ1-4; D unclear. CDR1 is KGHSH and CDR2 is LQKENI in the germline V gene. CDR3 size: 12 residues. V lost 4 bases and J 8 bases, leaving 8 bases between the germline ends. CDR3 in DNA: TGTGCCAGCTCACTTGGACTGGAAAAACTGTTTTTT. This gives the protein CASSLGLEKLFF.

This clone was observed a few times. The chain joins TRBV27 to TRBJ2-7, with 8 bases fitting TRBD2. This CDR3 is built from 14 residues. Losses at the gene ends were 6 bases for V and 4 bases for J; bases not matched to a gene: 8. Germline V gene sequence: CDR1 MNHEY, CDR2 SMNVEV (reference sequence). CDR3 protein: CASSRAGVRYEQYF. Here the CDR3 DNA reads TGTGCCAGCAGCCGAGCGGGAGTTAGGTACGAGCAGTACTTC.